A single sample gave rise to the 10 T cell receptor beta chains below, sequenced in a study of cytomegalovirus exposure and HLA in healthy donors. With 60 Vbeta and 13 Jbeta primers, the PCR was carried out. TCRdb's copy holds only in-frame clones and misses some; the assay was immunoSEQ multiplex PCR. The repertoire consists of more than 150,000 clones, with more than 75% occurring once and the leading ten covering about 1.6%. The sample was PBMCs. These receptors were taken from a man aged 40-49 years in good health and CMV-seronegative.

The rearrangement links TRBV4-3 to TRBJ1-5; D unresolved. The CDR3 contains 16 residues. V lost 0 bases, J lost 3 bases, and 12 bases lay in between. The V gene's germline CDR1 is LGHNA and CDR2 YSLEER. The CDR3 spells CASSQDFGGNNQPQHF. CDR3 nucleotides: TGCGCCAGCAGCCAAGATTTCGGCGGAAACAATCAGCCCCAGCATTTT.

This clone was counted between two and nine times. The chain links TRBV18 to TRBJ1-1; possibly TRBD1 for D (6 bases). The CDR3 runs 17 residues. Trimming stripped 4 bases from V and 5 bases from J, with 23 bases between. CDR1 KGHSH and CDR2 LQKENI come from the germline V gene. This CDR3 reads CASSQEGGPSFWTEAFF. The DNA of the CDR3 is TGTGCCAGCTCACAGGAGGGGGGGCCATCGTTCTGGACTGAAGCTTTCTTT.

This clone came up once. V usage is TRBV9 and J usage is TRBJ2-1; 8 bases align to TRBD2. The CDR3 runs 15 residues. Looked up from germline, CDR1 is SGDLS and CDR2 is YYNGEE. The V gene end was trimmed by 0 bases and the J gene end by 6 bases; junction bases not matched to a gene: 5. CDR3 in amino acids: CASSVVSSGSNEQFF. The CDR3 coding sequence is TGTGCCAGCAGCGTAGTATCTAGCGGGTCCAATGAGCAGTTCTTC.

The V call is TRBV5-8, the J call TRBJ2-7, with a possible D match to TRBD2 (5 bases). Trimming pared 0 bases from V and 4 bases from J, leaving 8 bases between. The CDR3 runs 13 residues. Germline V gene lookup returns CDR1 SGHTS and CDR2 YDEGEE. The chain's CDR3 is CASSLGAGYEQYF. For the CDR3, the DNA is TGTGCCAGCAGCTTGGGGGCGGGTTACGAGCAGTACTTC.

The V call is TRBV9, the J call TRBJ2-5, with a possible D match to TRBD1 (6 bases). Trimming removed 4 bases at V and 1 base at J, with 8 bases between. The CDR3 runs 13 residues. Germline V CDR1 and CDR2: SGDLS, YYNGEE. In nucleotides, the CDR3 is TGTGCCAGCAGCTTGGACAGCCAAGAGACCCAGTACTTC. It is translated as CASSLDSQETQYF.

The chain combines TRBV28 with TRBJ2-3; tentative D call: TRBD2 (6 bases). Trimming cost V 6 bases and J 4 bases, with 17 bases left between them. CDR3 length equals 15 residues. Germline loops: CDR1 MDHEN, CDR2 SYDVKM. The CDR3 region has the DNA TGTGCCAGCAGCTTCGGGTCAGGCGGGGCAGATACGCAGTATTTT. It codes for CASSFGSGGADTQYF. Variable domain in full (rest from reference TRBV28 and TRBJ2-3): DVKVTQSSRYLVKRTGEKVFLECVQDMDHENMFWYRQDPGLGLRLIYFSYDVKMKEKGDIPEGYSVSREKKERFSLILESASTNQTSMYLCASSFGSGGADTQYFGPGTRLTVL.

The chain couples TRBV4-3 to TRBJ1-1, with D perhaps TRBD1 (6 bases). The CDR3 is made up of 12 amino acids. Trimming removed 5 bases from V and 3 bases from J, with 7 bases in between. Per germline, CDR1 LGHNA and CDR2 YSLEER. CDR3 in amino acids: CASSSGDTEAFF. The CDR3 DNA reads TGCGCCAGCAGCTCAGGGGACACTGAAGCTTTCTTT.

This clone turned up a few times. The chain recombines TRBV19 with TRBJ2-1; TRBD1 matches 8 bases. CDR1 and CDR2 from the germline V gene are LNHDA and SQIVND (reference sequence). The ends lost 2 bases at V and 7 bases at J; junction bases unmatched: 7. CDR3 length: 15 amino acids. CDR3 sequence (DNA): TGTGCCAGTAGTATAAGTGGACAGGGCTGGAATGAGCAGTTCTTC. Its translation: CASSISGQGWNEQFF.

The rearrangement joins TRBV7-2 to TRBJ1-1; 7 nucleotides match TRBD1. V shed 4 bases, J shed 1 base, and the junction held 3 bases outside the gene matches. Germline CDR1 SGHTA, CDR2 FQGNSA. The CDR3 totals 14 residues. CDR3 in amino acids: CASSSQGSNTEAFF. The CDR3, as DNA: TGTGCCAGCAGCTCACAGGGGTCGAACACTGAAGCTTTCTTT.

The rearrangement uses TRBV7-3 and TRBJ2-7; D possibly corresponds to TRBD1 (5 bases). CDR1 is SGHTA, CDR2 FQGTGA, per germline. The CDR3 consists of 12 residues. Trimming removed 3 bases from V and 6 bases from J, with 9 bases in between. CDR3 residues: CASSFIRGEQYF. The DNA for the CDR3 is TGTGCCAGCAGCTTCATTAGGGGCGAGCAGTACTTC.